These 24 T cell receptor beta chains came from one sample sequenced in a study of blood T cell repertoires in COVID-19 (dated by TCRdb to about 2020). The library was produced with the immunoSEQ multiplex PCR assay. In its TCRdb copy, this immuneACCESS table keeps in-frame sequences only and misses some clones. Where compared with another copy, unresolved V genes explain less than half of these, and the others have no known cause. The sample profile shows around 190,000 clones; more than 75% of them were found once. Of the sample, around a sixth falls within the top ten clones. Source material: PBMCs or T cells enriched from blood (not recorded which). Source of these receptors: a woman between 50 and 59 years old with acute COVID-19.

The rearrangement links TRBV28 to TRBJ1-3; D is perhaps TRBD1 (6 bases). V lost 5 bases to trimming and J lost 2 bases, with 7 bases between them. CDR1 is MDHEN, CDR2 SYDVKM, per germline. CDR3 length: 13 amino acids. This CDR3 is CASSTGTGNTIYF. For the CDR3, the DNA is TGTGCCAGCAGTACAGGGACTGGAAACACCATATATTTT.

The chain combines TRBV5-6 with TRBJ2-7, with D perhaps matching TRBD1 (5 bases). The germline CDR1 and CDR2 sequences are SGHDT and YYEEEE. Trimming stripped 2 bases from V and 6 bases from J, with 9 bases between. This CDR3 contains 12 residues. CDR3 protein: CASSFQGGEQYV. DNA for the CDR3: TGTGCCAGCAGCTTTCAGGGTGGCGAGCAGTACGTC.

The J gene is TRBJ1-6, the V gene TRBV7-2; 7 bases match TRBD1. This CDR3 contains 14 residues. Germline assignment: CDR1 SGHTA and CDR2 FQGNSA. V trimming: 6 bases; J trimming: 4 bases; junction bases outside the gene matches: 3. The CDR3 spells CASRPTGYNSPLHF. In DNA form, the CDR3 reads TGTGCCAGCAGGCCGACAGGGTATAATTCACCCCTCCACTTT. Using reference TRBV7-2 and TRBJ1-6 for the parts outside the CDR3, the full variable domain is GAGVSQSPSNKVTEKGKDVELRCDPISGHTALYWYRQSLGQGLEFLIYFQGNSAPDKSGLPSDRFSAERTGGSVSTLTIQRTQQEDSAVYLCASRPTGYNSPLHFGNGTRLTVT.

V usage is TRBV4-2 and J usage is TRBJ2-1; 13 bases match TRBD2. The CDR3 has 20 residues. V dropped 4 bases and J dropped 0; count of bases not matched to a gene: 12. CDR1 and CDR2 from the germline V gene are LGHNA and YNFKEQ. The CDR3 DNA reads TGTGCCAGCAGCCCGAGAGAGACTAGCGGGGGGCCGAGCTCCTACAATGAGCAGTTCTTC. Its translation: CASSPRETSGGPSSYNEQFF.

The chain couples TRBV27 to TRBJ1-6; D not certain. The V gene lost 3 bases and the J gene lost 0 bases, with 9 bases spanning the gap. Germline CDR1 and CDR2: MNHEY and SMNVEV (reference sequence). The CDR3 has 16 residues. The CDR3 is CASSFRPSSYNSPLHF. CDR3 coding DNA: TGTGCCAGCAGTTTCCGCCCGAGCTCCTATAATTCACCCCTCCACTTT.

DNA for the CDR3: TGTGCTAGTGCTCCCATCCTCGGGACAGGTAGGGAAAAACTGTTTTTT. Encoded protein: CASAPILGTGREKLFF. V is TRBV12-5 and J is TRBJ1-4; 8 nucleotides line up with TRBD1. J was trimmed by 8 bases and V by 7 bases; bases with no gene match: 15. The germline V gene encodes CDR1 LGHNT and CDR2 FRNRAP. The CDR3 length is 16 residues.

This rearrangement joins TRBV19 to TRBJ2-3, with D maybe TRBD1 (5 bases). V lost 5 bases and J 0 bases, leaving 12 bases between the germline ends. The germline CDR1 and CDR2 sequences are LNHDA and SQIVND (reference sequence). The CDR3 is 15 amino acids. CDR3 nucleotides: TGTGCCAGTAGTGTGGACACTCGGAGCACAGATACGCAGTATTTT. This translates into CASSVDTRSTDTQYF.

This clone was detected a few times. This chain uses TRBV5-4 with TRBJ1-5, with 8 bases that match TRBD1. V shed 2 bases and J 2 bases; nucleotides not matched to a gene: 3. CDR3 length: 15 amino acids. Germline CDR1 and CDR2: SGHNT and YYREEE (reference sequence). CDR3 DNA: TGTGCCAGCAGCTTAGGACAGGGCCGCAATCAGCCCCAGCATTTT. Translated: CASSLGQGRNQPQHF.

The count of this clone is one. This rearrangement joins TRBV7-6 to TRBJ1-5; possibly TRBD1 for D (5 bases). V shed 5 bases and J shed 8 bases, with 10 bases lying between them. Germline loops: CDR1 SGHVS, CDR2 FNYEAQ. There are 12 residues in the CDR3. The CDR3 is CASSQGFKPQHF. DNA of the CDR3: TGTGCCAGCAGCCAGGGTTTTAAGCCCCAGCATTTT.

The genes are TRBV4-2 and TRBJ2-3, with 12 positions matching TRBD2. CDR3 length equals 15 residues. V lost 5 bases to trimming and J lost 5 bases; unmatched junction nucleotides: 5. In germline, CDR1 is LGHNA, CDR2 YNFKEQ. CDR3 DNA: TGTGCCAGCAGCGACGGACTAGCGGGAATAGATACGCAGTATTTT. Encoded protein: CASSDGLAGIDTQYF.

V and J are TRBV27 and TRBJ2-5; TRBD1 might be the D (6 bases). CDR1 and CDR2 from the germline V gene are MNHEY and SMNVEV (reference sequence). There are 13 residues in the CDR3. Trimming left V 5 bases short and J 3 bases short, with 10 bases between. CDR3: CASSPWTEETQYF. CDR3 DNA: TGTGCCAGCAGTCCCTGGACAGAAGAGACCCAGTACTTC.

V and J are TRBV2 and TRBJ2-5, with 10 bases lining up with TRBD2. This CDR3 spans 15 amino acids. CDR1 and CDR2 (germline): SNHLY, FYNNEI. Trimming at V came to 1 base and at J to 2 bases, leaving 1 base not matched to a gene. CDR3 region: CASSEELAGQETQYF. The DNA of the CDR3 is TGTGCCAGCAGTGAAGAACTAGCGGGGCAAGAGACCCAGTACTTC.

The V and J genes are TRBV5-1 and TRBJ2-5, with TRBD2 identical over 8 bases. Germline CDR1 and CDR2: SGHRS and YFSETQ. V shed 6 bases and J 3 bases; nucleotides not matched to a gene: 7. The CDR3 is 14 residues long. The CDR3 nucleotides read TGCGCCAGCATGGCCGGGGGGGCAGAAGAGACCCAGTACTTC. This encodes CASMAGGAEETQYF.

This chain uses TRBV3-1 (or the pseudogene TRBV3-2) with TRBJ1-1, with 7 bases that match TRBD1. From germline, CDR1 is LGHDT and CDR2 YNNKEL (reference sequence). The V gene end was trimmed by 3 bases and the J gene end by 1 base; junction bases not matched to a gene: 5. The CDR3 loop spans 15 amino acids. The CDR3 DNA sequence: TGTGCCAGCAGCCACGGAGACAGGGAGAACACTGAAGCTTTCTTT. Protein product: CASSHGDRENTEAFF.

The chain recombines TRBV18 with TRBJ2-6; 8 nucleotides line up with TRBD1. The V and J ends lost 2 bases and 0 bases, in that order; junction bases with no gene match: 3. Germline lookup yields CDR1 KGHSH and CDR2 LQKENI. The CDR3 runs 17 residues. This chain's CDR3 is CASSPRTGTSGANVLTF. In DNA, the CDR3 is TGTGCCAGCTCACCAAGGACAGGGACCTCTGGGGCCAACGTCCTGACTTTC.

The V gene is TRBV6-5, the J gene TRBJ2-5; 9 bases map to TRBD1. The CDR3 sequence is 15 residues long. The V and J ends lost 7 bases and 6 bases, in that order; junction bases with no gene match: 12. Germline V gene lookup returns CDR1 MNHEY and CDR2 SVGAGI. The CDR3 DNA sequence: TGTGCCAGCATTCCAACGGGGGACAGGGCACAGACCCAGTACTTC. This translates into CASIPTGDRAQTQYF.

This clone appeared a single time. The V gene is TRBV7-2, the J gene TRBJ1-2; D is possibly TRBD1 (5 bases). CDR3 size: 16 residues. Trimming took off 4 bases at V and 2 bases at J, with 17 bases between the two ends. In germline, CDR1 is SGHTA, CDR2 FQGNSA. CDR3 nucleotide sequence: TGTGCCAGCAGCTCCGCTAGACGGGGGTCGAACTATGGCTACACCTTC. The encoded protein is CASSSARRGSNYGYTF.

V gene TRBV6-1 combines with J gene TRBJ2-7; D gene uncertain. V lost 1 base and J lost 3, with 13 bases in between. Germline lookup yields CDR1 MNHNS and CDR2 SASEGT. The CDR3 contains 15 residues. CDR3 bases: TGTGCCAGCAGTGAAGGGCAAAACCCACACTACGAGCAGTACGTC. Translating it yields CASSEGQNPHYEQYV.

DNA of the CDR3: TGTGCCAGCAGCGAGGGAGGGACTAGCGGTTACAATGAGCAGTTCTTC. Translated: CASSEGGTSGYNEQFF. This chain links TRBV9 with TRBJ2-1; 11 positions agree with TRBD2. The J segment lost 4 bases and the V segment lost 3 bases, leaving 6 bases of the junction unmatched. Germline-derived CDR1 and CDR2 are SGDLS and YYNGEE. The CDR3 length is 16 residues.

The chain couples TRBV28 to TRBJ1-2; TRBD1 matches 9 bases. Germline V lookup: CDR1 MDHEN, CDR2 SYDVKM. This CDR3 is 15 amino acids long. J was trimmed by 6 bases and V by 7 bases; bases with no gene match: 12. The chain's CDR3 is CASTIPWGTGHGYTF. The CDR3 nucleotides are TGTGCCAGCACCATTCCATGGGGGACAGGGCATGGCTACACCTTC.

The V and J genes are TRBV4-1 and TRBJ2-3; 7 bases line up with TRBD1. The CDR3 consists of 16 residues. CDR1 is MGHRA and CDR2 is YSYEKL in the germline V gene. V gave up 4 bases and J gave up 5 bases; unmatched junction bases: 12. CDR3 residues: CASSPSGQLWVDTQYF. CDR3 DNA: TGCGCCAGCAGCCCCTCGGGACAGTTGTGGGTAGATACGCAGTATTTT.

This chain connects TRBV7-2 to TRBJ2-5; D perhaps matches TRBD1 (5 bases). Trimming took off 2 bases at V and 1 base at J, with 11 bases between the two ends. Per germline, CDR1 SGHTA and CDR2 FQGNSA. The CDR3 covers 15 residues. The CDR3 DNA follows: TGTGCCAGCAGCTTAAACAGGATCCTCCAAGAGACCCAGTACTTC. Amino acids: CASSLNRILQETQYF.

The chain's CDR3 is CASSVAVFPTQAGELFF. CDR3 nucleotide sequence: TGTGCCAGCAGCGTAGCGGTGTTTCCAACGCAAGCCGGGGAGCTGTTTTTT. The chain carries TRBV9 and TRBJ2-2; no reliable D call. The V end was cut by 0 bases, the J end by 6 bases, with 18 bases between. The CDR3 sequence is 17 residues long. Germline V CDR1 and CDR2: SGDLS, YYNGEE.

The rearrangement joins TRBV19 to TRBJ2-2; 10 positions match TRBD2. With V trimmed by 1 base and J by 4 bases, 3 bases remained unmatched. CDR1 and CDR2 from the germline V gene are LNHDA and SQIVND (reference sequence). The CDR3 contains 16 residues. The CDR3 loop is CASSIGAGGLTGELFF. CDR3 DNA: TGTGCCAGTAGTATAGGAGCGGGGGGGCTCACCGGGGAGCTGTTTTTT.